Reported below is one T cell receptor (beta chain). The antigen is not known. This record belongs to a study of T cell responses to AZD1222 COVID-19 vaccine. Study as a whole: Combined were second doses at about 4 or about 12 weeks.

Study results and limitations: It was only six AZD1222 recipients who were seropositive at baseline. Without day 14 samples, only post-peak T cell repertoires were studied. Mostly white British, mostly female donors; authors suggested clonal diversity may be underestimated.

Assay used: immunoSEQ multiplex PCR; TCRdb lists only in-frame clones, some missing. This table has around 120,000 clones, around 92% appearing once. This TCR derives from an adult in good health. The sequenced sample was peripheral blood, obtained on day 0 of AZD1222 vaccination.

In nucleotides, the CDR3 is TGCGCCAGCAGCCAACCTGGGCGATCAGGGGGGAAGTCTGAAGCTTTCTTT. It codes for CASSQPGRSGGKSEAFF. The chain links TRBV4-1 to TRBJ1-1; TRBD1 agrees at 7 bases. The CDR3 length is 17 residues. V shed 2 bases and J 6 bases; nucleotides not matched to a gene: 15. The germline CDR1 and CDR2 sequences are MGHRA and YSYEKL.